One sample yielded the 8 T cell receptor beta chains listed below, sequenced in a study of cytomegalovirus exposure and HLA in healthy donors. PCR employed 60 Vbeta and 13 Jbeta primers. TCRdb's copy holds only in-frame clones and misses some; the assay was immunoSEQ multiplex PCR. This table has around 110,000 clones, under 85% appearing once. Source material: PBMCs. The origin of the receptors is a woman aged 18 to 35 in good health and CMV-seronegative.

The chain uses TRBV30 and TRBJ2-4; D possibly corresponds to TRBD2 (6 bases). Germline CDR1 is GTSNPN and CDR2 is SVGIG (reference sequence). V dropped 3 bases and J dropped 3 bases, with 18 bases sitting between them. This CDR3 has 16 residues. Here the CDR3 DNA reads TGTGCCTGGAGGCACAAAGGTAGCGGCAGCAAAAACATTCAGTACTTC. Protein product: CAWRHKGSGSKNIQYF.

The chain recombines TRBV14 with TRBJ2-1; 8 nucleotides line up with TRBD2. The CDR3 covers 16 residues. In germline, CDR1 is SGHDN, CDR2 FVKESK. After removal of 0 bases from V and 9 bases from J, the junction contained 10 bases not matched to a gene. The CDR3 DNA reads as TGTGCCAGCAGCCAAGACCTACTAACCGCGGGGGGTGAGCAGTTCTTC. This translates into CASSQDLLTAGGEQFF.

This chain joins TRBV4-1 and TRBJ2-1, with TRBD2 as a possible D gene (6 bases). The germline V gene has CDR1 MGHRA and CDR2 YSYEKL. This CDR3 is 16 amino acids long. Trimming pared 1 base from V and 0 bases from J, leaving 10 bases between. The CDR3 DNA reads TGCGCCAGCAGCCAAGCCCGGGGGACCTCCTACAATGAGCAGTTCTTC. Amino acids: CASSQARGTSYNEQFF.

The rearrangement uses TRBV6-5 and TRBJ1-1; TRBD1 is a possible D gene (6 bases). The ends were cut back, 6 bases at V and 12 bases at J, with 17 bases in the middle. Germline CDR1 is MNHEY and CDR2 is SVGAGI. This CDR3 has 12 residues. CDR3 DNA: TGTGCCAGCAGGGAACTCAGGGGTCGCACTTTCTTT. Its translation: CASRELRGRTFF.

This clone was seen a handful of times. This chain joins TRBV6-1 and TRBJ2-3; D is unresolved. Germline CDR1 and CDR2: MNHNS and SASEGT. V shed 4 bases and J shed 2 bases, with 16 bases lying between them. This CDR3 contains 16 residues. As DNA, the CDR3 is TGTGCCAGCAGTGCCCTGCCTAACCCCGCCACAGATACGCAGTATTTT. Translation: CASSALPNPATDTQYF.

This clone was picked up a small number of times. This chain connects TRBV5-4 to TRBJ1-6; D is uncertain. The germline gives CDR1 SGHNT, CDR2 YYREEE (reference sequence). V was shortened by 4 bases and J by 9 bases, with 23 bases between the two germline ends. The CDR3 has 17 amino acids. The CDR3 DNA follows: TGTGCCAGCAGCCTGGTTGCGAATCCTAGAACGGGTTCACCCCTCCACTTT. As protein: CASSLVANPRTGSPLHF.

This sequence joins TRBV9 and TRBJ2-3; 8 bases fit TRBD2. Per germline, CDR1 SGDLS and CDR2 YYNGEE. With 2 bases clipped from V and 2 bases from J, the junction kept 7 bases outside the gene matches. The CDR3 has 16 amino acids. CDR3 loop: CASSVSSGYLTDTQYF. CDR3 in DNA: TGTGCCAGCAGCGTTTCTAGCGGGTATCTCACAGATACGCAGTATTTT.

V gene TRBV28 combines with J gene TRBJ2-7, with D maybe TRBD2 (5 bases). V was clipped by 5 bases and J by 6 bases, with 14 bases between them. The CDR3 has 13 amino acids. Germline V gene sequence: CDR1 MDHEN, CDR2 SYDVKM. This CDR3 reads CASSPTSLGEQYF. CDR3 in DNA: TGTGCCAGCAGTCCAACTAGTCTGGGCGAGCAGTACTTC.